The present entry profiles one T cell receptor (beta chain) with its context. What antigen it recognizes has not been identified. The junction departs from the called germline gene at one end, perhaps through a read error. The sample contains more than one DNA sequence encoding this CDR3. Resection was performed on patients in Japan or China between the mid-2010s and the late 2010s. Two lung cancer pathologists independently reviewed H&E slides to confirm the histologic diagnosis of every case. The AllPrep DNA/RNA FFPE Kit was used to isolate DNA from FFPE tissue. The data belong to a study of immune evolution from preneoplasia to lung adenocarcinoma (dated by TCRdb to about 2021). Regarding the research as a whole: The study combined immune gene expression, TCR sequencing and multiplex immunofluorescence to profile immune contexture across lung adenocarcinoma precursors and invasive adenocarcinoma. Resected precursor lesions (AAH, AIS, MIA) and invasive adenocarcinomas were compared with paired morphologically normal lung tissue. The sample size depended on which specimens were available, not on a prior power calculation. The immune data were integrated with whole exome sequencing and methylation data from the same cohort of nodules. A total of some 48 patients with pulmonary nodules who underwent surgical resection were included in the overall cohort. TCR sequencing data were obtained from about 50 patients. According to the study, around 99 samples were used for TCR sequencing. POLYSOLVER was used to infer Class I HLA alleles from exome data, and LOHHLA was used to detect allele-specific HLA loss. General conclusions and limits of the study: The findings reflected association rather than direct causation, and larger cohorts with long-term follow-up and longitudinal biopsies were considered necessary. The highest top T cell clone frequencies were observed in normal lung, and a progressive decrease in top T cell clone frequencies appeared to occur from AAH through AIS, MIA and invasive adenocarcinoma. Normal lung showed the highest clonality, whereas later-stage lesions appeared to have higher T cell density and diversity but lower clonality. Because every patient came from Japan and China, how well the results apply to Western populations was uncertain.

The germline V gene sets CDR1 to SGHDT and CDR2 to YYEEEE. From the cysteine up to the phenylalanine, the CDR3 has a length of 16 residues. Only the CDR3 DNA stays, 48 bases, in frame from base 1. Using the immunoSEQ hsTCRbeta Kit, TCR beta CDR3 regions were sequenced from DNA. In the paper's pipeline: TCR sequencing data were analysed with the ImmunoSEQ Analyzer. T cell clonality was defined as 1 minus Pielou's evenness computed on productive rearrangements. The inverse Simpson index, applied to productive templates, was used to measure T cell diversity. T cell density was expressed as TCR beta template counts normalized to usable DNA, with usable DNA estimated by amplifying and sequencing housekeeping genes. TCR metrics were compared across histologic stages using two-sided Kruskal-Wallis tests. This is the immuneACCESS table as TCRdb keeps it, with only in-frame sequences that have V and J called. A part of the clones is gone; compared with another copy, unresolved V genes explain less than half, and the rest is unexplained. That table gives V, J and clone size, and the DNA gave D and trimming. The sample data list 4,300 or so clones, and over 65% of these were observed just once. Jointly, the top ten make up more than 6.5% of the sample.

The sample was FFPE adjacent normal lung tissue. Recombination joined TRBV5-6 with TRBJ1-5; 11 bases in the junction line up with TRBD1. The source is a person aged 60-80 years with lung adenocarcinoma. The bases are TGCGCCAGCAGCTCCGGGACAGGGGGGAGCAATCAGCCCCAGCATTTT. It translates to CASSSGTGGSNQPQHF. Outside the CDR3, residues come from the reference TRBV5-6 and TRBJ1-5 proteins, so the full variable domain is: DAGVTQSPTHLIKTRGQQVTLRCSPKSGHDTVSWYQQALGQGPQFIFQYYEEEERQRGNFPDRFSGHQFPNYSSELNVNALLLGDSALYLCASSSGTGGSNQPQHFGDGTRLSIL.